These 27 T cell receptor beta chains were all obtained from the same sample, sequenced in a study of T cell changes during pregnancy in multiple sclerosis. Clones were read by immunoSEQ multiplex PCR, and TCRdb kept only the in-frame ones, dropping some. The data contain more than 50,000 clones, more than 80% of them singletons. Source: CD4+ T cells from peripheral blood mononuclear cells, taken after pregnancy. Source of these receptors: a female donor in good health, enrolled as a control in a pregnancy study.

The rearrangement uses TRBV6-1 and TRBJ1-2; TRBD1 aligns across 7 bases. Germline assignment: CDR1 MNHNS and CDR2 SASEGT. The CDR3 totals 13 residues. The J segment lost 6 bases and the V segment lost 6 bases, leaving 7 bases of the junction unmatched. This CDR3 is CASRFYGTDGYTF. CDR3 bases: TGTGCCAGCAGATTCTACGGGACAGATGGCTACACCTTC.

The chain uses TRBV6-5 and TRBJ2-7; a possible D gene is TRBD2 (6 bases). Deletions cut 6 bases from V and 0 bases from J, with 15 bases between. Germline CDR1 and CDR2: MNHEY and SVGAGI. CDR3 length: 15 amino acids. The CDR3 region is CASSLGGQGSYEQYF. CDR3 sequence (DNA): TGTGCCAGCAGCCTCGGAGGGCAGGGCTCCTACGAGCAGTACTTC.

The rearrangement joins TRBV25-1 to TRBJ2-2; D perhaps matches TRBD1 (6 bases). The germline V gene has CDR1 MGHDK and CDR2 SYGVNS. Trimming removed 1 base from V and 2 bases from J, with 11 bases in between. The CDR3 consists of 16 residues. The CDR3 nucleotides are TGTGCCAGCAGTGAATCCACAGGGTCTAACACCGGGGAGCTGTTTTTT. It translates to CASSESTGSNTGELFF.

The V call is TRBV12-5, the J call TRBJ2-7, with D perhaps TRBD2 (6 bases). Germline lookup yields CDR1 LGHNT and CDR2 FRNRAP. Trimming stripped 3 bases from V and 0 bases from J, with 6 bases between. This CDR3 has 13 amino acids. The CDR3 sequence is CASGLAGSYEQYF. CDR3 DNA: TGTGCTAGTGGTTTAGCGGGCTCCTACGAGCAGTACTTC.

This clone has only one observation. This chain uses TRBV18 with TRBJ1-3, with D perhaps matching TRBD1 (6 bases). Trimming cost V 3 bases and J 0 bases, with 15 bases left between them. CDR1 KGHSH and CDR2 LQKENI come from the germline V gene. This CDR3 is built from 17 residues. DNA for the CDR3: TGTGCCAGCTCACCCGGAGGCAGGGGATTCTCTGGAAACACCATATATTTT. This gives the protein CASSPGGRGFSGNTIYF.

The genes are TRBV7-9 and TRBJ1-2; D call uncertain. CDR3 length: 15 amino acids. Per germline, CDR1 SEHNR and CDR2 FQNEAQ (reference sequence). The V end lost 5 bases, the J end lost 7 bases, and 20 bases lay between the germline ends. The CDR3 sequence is CASSPNLLTAAGYTF. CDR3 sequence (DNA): TGTGCCAGCAGCCCAAATCTTCTAACTGCCGCTGGCTACACCTTC. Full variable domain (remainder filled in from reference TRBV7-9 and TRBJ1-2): DTGVSQNPRHKITKRGQNVTFRCDPISEHNRLYWYRQTLGQGPEFLTYFQNEAQLEKSRLLSDRFSAERPKGSFSTLEIQRTEQGDSAMYLCASSPNLLTAAGYTFGSGTRLTVV.

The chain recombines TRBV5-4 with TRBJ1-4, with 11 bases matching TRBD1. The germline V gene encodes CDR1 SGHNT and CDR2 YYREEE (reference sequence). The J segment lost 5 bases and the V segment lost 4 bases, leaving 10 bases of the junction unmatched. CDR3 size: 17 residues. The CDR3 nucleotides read TGTGCCAGCAGCCCGAACCCCGGGGACAGGGGGAATGAAAAACTGTTTTTT. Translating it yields CASSPNPGDRGNEKLFF. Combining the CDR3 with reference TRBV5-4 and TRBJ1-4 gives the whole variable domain ETGVTQSPTHLIKTRGQQVTLRCSSQSGHNTVSWYQQALGQGPQFIFQYYREEENGRGNFPPRFSGLQFPNYSSELNVNALELDDSALYLCASSPNPGDRGNEKLFFGSGTQLSVL.

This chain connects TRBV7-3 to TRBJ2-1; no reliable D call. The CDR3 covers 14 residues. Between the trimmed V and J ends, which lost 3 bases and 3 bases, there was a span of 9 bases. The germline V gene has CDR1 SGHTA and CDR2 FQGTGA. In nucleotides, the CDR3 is TGTGCCAGCAGCTTCGGTACCAACTACAATGAGCAGTTCTTC. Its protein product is CASSFGTNYNEQFF.

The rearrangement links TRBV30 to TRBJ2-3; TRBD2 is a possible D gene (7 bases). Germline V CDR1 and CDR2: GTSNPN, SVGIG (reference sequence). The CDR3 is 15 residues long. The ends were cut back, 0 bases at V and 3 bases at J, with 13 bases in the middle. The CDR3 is CAWSVEGGTTDTQYF. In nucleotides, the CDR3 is TGTGCCTGGAGTGTTGAGGGGGGGACTACAGATACGCAGTATTTT.

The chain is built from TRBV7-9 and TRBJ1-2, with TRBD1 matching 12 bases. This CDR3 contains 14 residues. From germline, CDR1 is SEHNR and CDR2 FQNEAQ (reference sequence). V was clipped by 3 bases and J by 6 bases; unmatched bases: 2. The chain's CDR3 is CASSLGQGANGYTF. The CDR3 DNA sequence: TGTGCCAGCAGCTTGGGACAGGGGGCGAATGGCTACACCTTC.

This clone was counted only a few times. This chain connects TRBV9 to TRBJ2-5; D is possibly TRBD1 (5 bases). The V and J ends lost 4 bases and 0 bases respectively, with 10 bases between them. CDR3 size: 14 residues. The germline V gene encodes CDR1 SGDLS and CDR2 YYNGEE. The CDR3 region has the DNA TGTGCCAGCAGCTTGGAAGGGGACCAAGAGACCCAGTACTTC. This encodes CASSLEGDQETQYF.

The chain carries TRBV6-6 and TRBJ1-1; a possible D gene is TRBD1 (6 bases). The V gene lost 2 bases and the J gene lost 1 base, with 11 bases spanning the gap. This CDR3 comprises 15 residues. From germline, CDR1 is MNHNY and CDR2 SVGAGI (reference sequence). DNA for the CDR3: TGTGCCAGCAGTTACCCGGGGGGGCCGAACACTGAAGCTTTCTTT. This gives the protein CASSYPGGPNTEAFF.

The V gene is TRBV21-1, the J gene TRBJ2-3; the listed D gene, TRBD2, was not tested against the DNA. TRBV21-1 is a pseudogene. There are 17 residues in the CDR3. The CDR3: CASSRLAGATSTDTQYF. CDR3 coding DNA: TGTGCCAGCAGCAGACTAGCGGGGGCAACTAGCACAGATACGCAGTATTTT.

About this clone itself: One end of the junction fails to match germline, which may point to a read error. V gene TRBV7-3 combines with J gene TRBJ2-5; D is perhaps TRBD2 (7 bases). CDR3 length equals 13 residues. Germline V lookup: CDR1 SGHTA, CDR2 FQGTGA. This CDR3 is CASSLKGGGHSHF. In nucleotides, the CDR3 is TGTGCCAGCAGCTTAAAGGGCGGGGGCCATTCACACTTC.

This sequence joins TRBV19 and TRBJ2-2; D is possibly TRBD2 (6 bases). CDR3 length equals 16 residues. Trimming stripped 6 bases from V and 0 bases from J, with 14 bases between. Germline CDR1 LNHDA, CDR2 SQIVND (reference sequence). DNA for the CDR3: TGTGCCAGTAGCCCATCAGGGAGGACGAACACCGGGGAGCTGTTTTTT. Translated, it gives CASSPSGRTNTGELFF.

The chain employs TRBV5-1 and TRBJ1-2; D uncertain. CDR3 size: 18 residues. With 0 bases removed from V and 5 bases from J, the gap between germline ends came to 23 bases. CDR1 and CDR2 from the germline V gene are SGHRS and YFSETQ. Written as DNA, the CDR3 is TGCGCCAGCAGCTTGGCCATGATCGGGGTTGTAGGAGAGTATGGCTACACCTTC. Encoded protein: CASSLAMIGVVGEYGYTF.

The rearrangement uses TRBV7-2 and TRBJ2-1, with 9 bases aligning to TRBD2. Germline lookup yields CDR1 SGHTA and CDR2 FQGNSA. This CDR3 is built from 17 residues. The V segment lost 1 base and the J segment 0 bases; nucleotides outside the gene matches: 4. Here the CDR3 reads CASSLVPSGDSYNEQFF. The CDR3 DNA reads TGTGCCAGCAGCTTAGTCCCTAGCGGGGACTCCTACAATGAGCAGTTCTTC.

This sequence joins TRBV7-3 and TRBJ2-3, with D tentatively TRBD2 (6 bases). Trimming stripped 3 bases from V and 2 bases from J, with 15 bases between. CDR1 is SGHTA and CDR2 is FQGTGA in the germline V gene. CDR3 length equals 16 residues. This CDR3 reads CASSFTSGLLTDTQYF. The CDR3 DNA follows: TGTGCCAGCAGCTTCACGTCGGGACTCCTCACAGATACGCAGTATTTT.

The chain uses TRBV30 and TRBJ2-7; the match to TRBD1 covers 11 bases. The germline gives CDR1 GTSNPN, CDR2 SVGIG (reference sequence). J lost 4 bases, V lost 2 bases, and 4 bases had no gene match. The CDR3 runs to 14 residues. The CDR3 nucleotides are TGTGCCTGGAGTTGGACAGGGGGCTCTTACGAGCAGTACTTC. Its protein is CAWSWTGGSYEQYF.

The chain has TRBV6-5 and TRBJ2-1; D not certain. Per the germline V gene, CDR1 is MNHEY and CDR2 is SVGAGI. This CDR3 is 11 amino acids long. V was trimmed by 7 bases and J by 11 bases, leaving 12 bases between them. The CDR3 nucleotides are TGTGCCAGCACGGGTACAAGGAAGCAGTTCTTC. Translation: CASTGTRKQFF.

CDR3: CASSQEFRGGNNEQFF. CDR3 DNA: TGCGCCAGCAGCCAAGAATTCCGGGGGGGCAACAATGAGCAGTTCTTC. The chain joins TRBV4-3 to TRBJ2-1; TRBD2 matches 8 bases. Germline assignment: CDR1 LGHNA and CDR2 YSLEER. V lost 0 bases and J lost 5; bases outside the gene matches: 6. The CDR3 runs 16 residues.

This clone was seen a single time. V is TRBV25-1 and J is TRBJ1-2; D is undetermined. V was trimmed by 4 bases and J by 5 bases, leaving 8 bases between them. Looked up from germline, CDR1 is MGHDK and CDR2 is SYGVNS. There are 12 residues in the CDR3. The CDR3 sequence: CASSVTGYGYTF. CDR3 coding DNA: TGTGCCAGCAGTGTGACCGGGTATGGCTACACCTTC.

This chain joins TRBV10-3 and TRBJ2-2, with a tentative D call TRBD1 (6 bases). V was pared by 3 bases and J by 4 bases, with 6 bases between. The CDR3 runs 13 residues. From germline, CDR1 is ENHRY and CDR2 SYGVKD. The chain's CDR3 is CAISEGGTGELFF. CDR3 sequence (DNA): TGTGCCATCAGTGAAGGGGGCACCGGGGAGCTGTTTTTT.

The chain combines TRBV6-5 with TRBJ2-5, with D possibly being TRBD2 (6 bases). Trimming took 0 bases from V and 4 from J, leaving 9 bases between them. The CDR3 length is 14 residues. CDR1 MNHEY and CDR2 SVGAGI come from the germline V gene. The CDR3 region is CASSYSTSLETQYF. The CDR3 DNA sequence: TGTGCCAGCAGTTACTCGACTAGTTTAGAGACCCAGTACTTC.

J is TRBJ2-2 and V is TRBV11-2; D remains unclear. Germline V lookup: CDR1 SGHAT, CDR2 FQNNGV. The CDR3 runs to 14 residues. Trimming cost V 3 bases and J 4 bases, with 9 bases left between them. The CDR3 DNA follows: TGTGCCAGCAGCTTCCTGGCAGGCACCGGGGAGCTGTTTTTT. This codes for CASSFLAGTGELFF.

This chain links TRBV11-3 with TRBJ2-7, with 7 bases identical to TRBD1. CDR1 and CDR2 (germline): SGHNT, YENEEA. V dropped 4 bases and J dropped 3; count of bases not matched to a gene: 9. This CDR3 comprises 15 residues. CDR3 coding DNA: TGTGCCAGCAGCTCCCGCCGGGACAGTCGCTACGAGCAGTACTTC. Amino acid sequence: CASSSRRDSRYEQYF.

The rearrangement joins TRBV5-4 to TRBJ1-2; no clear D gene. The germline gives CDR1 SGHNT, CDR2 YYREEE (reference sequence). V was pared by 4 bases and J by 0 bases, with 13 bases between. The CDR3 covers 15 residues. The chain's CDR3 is CASSRNSHSNYGYTF. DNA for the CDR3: TGTGCCAGCAGCCGGAACAGCCACTCTAACTATGGCTACACCTTC.